This entry describes one T cell receptor (beta chain). Its antigen is as yet unknown. The source of the sample is a study of cytomegalovirus exposure and HLA in healthy donors. Study observations and caveats: Analysis performed later found more than 15,000 TCR beta sequences associated with HLA alleles at 0.05 false discovery rate. In the analysis, some V segments, TRBV6-2 and TRBV6-3 included, were excluded as indistinguishable.

A multiplex PCR was run with 60 Vbeta primers and 13 Jbeta primers. TCRdb keeps only in-frame clones here, not all; method: immunoSEQ multiplex PCR. This table holds approximately 150,000 clones, 60% to 70% found once. Germline assignment: CDR1 LGHNA and CDR2 YSLEER. After removal of 6 bases from V and 2 bases from J, the junction contained 11 bases not matched to a gene. CDR3 size: 17 residues. The chain joins TRBV4-3 to TRBJ2-3; 10 bases match TRBD2. The sequencing sample was made of PBMCs. The sequence derives from a woman aged 55-69 years in good health and CMV-seropositive. CDR3 in DNA: TGCGCCAGCAGTCTCCAAGCGGGAGGGCCCTACACAGATACGCAGTATTTT. Translating it yields CASSLQAGGPYTDTQYF.